This section outlines one T cell receptor beta chain sequence together with its context. Per the original methods: Estimation of nucleated cell counts relied on the amplification of reference gene primers. Using immunoSEQ multiplex PCR, the repertoire was profiled, and TCRdb retains in-frame clones only, with some absent. V and J calls and clone size are given by that table; D and trimming were obtained from the DNA. The sample shows 250,000 to 300,000 clones, around 88% of them seen only once. The germline V gene encodes CDR1 GTSNPN and CDR2 SVGIG (reference sequence). CDR3 length equals 19 residues. V was clipped by 0 bases and J by 6 bases, with 27 bases between them. This record comes from a study of blood T cell repertoires in COVID-19.

The chain employs TRBV30 and TRBJ1-5; D gene ambiguous. The receptor comes from a woman between 25 and 40 years old who had recovered from COVID-19. Sequenced: peripheral blood. CDR3 residues: CAWSVRLERSGQQCQPQHF. Here the CDR3 DNA reads TGTGCCTGGAGTGTACGTTTGGAGCGAAGCGGCCAACAGTGTCAGCCCCAGCATTTT.